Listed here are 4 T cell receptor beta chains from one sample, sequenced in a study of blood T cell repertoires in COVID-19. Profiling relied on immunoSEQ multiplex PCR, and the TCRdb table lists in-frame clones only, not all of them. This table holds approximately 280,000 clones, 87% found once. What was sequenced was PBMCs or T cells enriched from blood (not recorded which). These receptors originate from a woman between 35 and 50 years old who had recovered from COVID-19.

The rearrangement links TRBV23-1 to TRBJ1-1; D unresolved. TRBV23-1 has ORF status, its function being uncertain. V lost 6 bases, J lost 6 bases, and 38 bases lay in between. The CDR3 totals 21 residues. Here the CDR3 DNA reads TGCGCCAGCAGACACAAATCCGGAGGGAATACGCGTAATGGTAGTTCCTCTGAAGCTTTCTTT. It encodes CASRHKSGGNTRNGSSSEAFF.

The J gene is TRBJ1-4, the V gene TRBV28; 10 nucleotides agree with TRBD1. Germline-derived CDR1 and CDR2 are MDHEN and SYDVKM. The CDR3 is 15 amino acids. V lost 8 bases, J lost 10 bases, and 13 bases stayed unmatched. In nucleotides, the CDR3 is TGTGCCAGCTGGGAAATGGGGACAGGGGAGGGAAAACTGTTTTTT. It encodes CASWEMGTGEGKLFF.

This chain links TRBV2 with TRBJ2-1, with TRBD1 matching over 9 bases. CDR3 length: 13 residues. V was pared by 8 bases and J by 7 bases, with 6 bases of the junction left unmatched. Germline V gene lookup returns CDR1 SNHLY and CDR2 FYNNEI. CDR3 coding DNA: TGTGCCAGCTGCCGGACAGGGGTGAATGAGCAGTTCTTC. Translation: CASCRTGVNEQFF.

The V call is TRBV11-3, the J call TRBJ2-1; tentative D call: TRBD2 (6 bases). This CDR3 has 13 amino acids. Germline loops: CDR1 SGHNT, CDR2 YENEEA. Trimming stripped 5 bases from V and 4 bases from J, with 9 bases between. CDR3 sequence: CASSPGLYNEQFF. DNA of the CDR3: TGTGCCAGCAGCCCGGGACTGTACAATGAGCAGTTCTTC.